This TCR beta chain came from a study of blood T cell repertoires in COVID-19 (dated by TCRdb to about 2020). Broadly, across the study: Samples covering the acute and convalescent phases of COVID-19 were provided by collaborators in the United States, Italy and Spain. The material from the prospective study consisted of cDNA or gDNA derived from T cells, B-cell-depleted T cells, or PBMCs. The dataset comprised deeply sampled blood TCRbeta repertoires from subjects exposed to, actively infected with, or recovered from COVID-19. A freely available public database, intended as a resource for researchers studying the immune response to SARS-CoV-2, is where the repertoires were released. The samples were drawn from two sources: the first 160 participants of the ongoing ImmuneRACE study, and over 950 subjects contributed by 6 global collaborators. Sample metadata almost always included a de-identified subject ID, COVID-19 status, age in years and sex. Where available, HLA class I and class II types were taken from metadata supplied by the sample provider and were not determined by assay-based typing.

As regards this clone: The specificity of this receptor is unknown. No base quality information exists; no much larger clone differs at one position.

The immunoSEQ Assay, a bias-controlled multiplex PCR, was used to amplify TCRbeta CDR3 regions from genomic DNA. As for how the authors treated the data: The number of nucleated cells in each sample was estimated by amplification of reference gene primers within the assay. Sequence reads were collapsed and filtered to measure the absolute abundance of every unique TCRbeta CDR3 rearrangement. For each sample, productive Simpson clonality was calculated as the square root of Simpson's diversity index over productive rearrangements. TCRdb carries this immuneACCESS record with in-frame sequences only. Its versions omit some clonotypes, under half of them owing to an unresolved V gene in the studies checked, with the rest unexplained. Clone size and the V and J calls come from that table; the DNA yielded D and trimming. In all, the sample holds around 99,000 clones, and roughly 80% of those were seen once. The ten largest clones capture approximately 8.7% of the sample.

Between the V and J ends, shortened by 0 bases and 0 bases respectively, the junction contains 8 bases. The CDR3 numbers 15 residues from cysteine through phenylalanine. Only the CDR3 region is kept as DNA, spanning 45 bases read in frame from base 1. CDR1 and CDR2 (SGHVS, FQNEAQ) derive from the germline V gene. Study-level results and caveats: The quantity of clinical and demographic metadata differed by source and by participant and was supplied without curation.

Another Seattle source contributed samples from volunteer blood donors who had recovered from COVID-19. Each collaborating institution followed its own protocols to collect whole blood in K2EDTA tubes. Collaborator samples were shipped for TCRbeta analysis as frozen whole blood, isolated PBMCs, or DNA extracted from either sample type. The receptor was derived from a man aged 45-60 years who had recovered from COVID-19. The V and J genes are TRBV7-8 and TRBJ1-2, with the D gene not clear enough to name. Sequencing was carried out using peripheral blood. CDR3 region: CASSLAMAANYGYTF. Read as DNA, the sequence is TGTGCCAGCAGCTTAGCTATGGCAGCTAACTATGGCTACACCTTC.